The sequence of this TCR beta chain was determined in a study of shared clonotypes between healthy human individuals. Germline V gene lookup returns CDR1 LGHNA and CDR2 YNFKEQ. The CDR3 has 15 amino acids. V was shortened by 4 bases and J by 6 bases, with 18 bases between the two germline ends. Each subset's genomic DNA was shared equally among a number of immunoSEQ plates. Assay: immunoSEQ multiplex PCR; the TCRdb copy retains only in-frame clones and omits some. The repertoire includes hundreds of thousands of clones, around 77% of them detected once, and approximately 12% sits in the top ten. Donors were healthy HIV-negative adults without recently reported acute infections or vaccinations. All participating donors were Caucasian adults from Nashville, Tennessee.

The sequence was obtained from a woman between 35 and 50 years old in good health. Some clones in this sample may be carry-over from other donors' samples. The chain recombines TRBV4-2 with TRBJ1-1, with no clear D. Sequenced input: PBMCs. The CDR3: CASSLEGRLSPEAFF. For the CDR3, the DNA is TGTGCCAGCAGCCTCGAGGGAAGGCTCTCCCCTGAAGCTTTCTTT.